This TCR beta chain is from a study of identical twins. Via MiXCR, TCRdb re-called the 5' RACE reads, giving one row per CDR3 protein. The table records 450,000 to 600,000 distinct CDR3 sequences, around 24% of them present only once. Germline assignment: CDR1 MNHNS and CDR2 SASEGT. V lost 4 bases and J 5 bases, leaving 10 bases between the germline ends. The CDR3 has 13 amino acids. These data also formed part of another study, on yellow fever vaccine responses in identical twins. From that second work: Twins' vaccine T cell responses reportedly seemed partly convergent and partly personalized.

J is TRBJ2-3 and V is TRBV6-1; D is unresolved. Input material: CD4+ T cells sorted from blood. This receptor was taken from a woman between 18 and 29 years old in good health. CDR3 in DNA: TGTGCCAGCAGTGTGTCTGTTGGAGATACGCAGTATTTT. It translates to CASSVSVGDTQYF.